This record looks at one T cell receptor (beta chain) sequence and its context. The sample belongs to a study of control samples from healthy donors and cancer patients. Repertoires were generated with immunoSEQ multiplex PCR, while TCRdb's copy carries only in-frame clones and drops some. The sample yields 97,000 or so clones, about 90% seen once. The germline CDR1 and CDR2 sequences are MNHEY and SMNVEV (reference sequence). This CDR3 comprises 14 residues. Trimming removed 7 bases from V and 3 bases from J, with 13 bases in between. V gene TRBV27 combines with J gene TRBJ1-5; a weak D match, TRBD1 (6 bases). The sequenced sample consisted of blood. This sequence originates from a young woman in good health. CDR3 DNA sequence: TGTGCCAGCATCCTAAGGACAGTCAATCAGCCCCAGCATTTT. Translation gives CASILRTVNQPQHF.